This T cell receptor beta chain was captured in a study of cytomegalovirus exposure and HLA in healthy donors. Background on the study: Falling in the Caucasian-associated ancestry cluster were 81% of approximately 400 genotyped donors.

Primers: 60 Vbeta forward and 13 Jbeta reverse. Produced via immunoSEQ multiplex PCR; TCRdb's table is partial and in-frame only. This sample contains about 52,000 clones. Germline CDR1 and CDR2: SGHVS and FQNEAQ. V was pared by 5 bases and J by 5 bases, with 12 bases of the junction left unmatched. This CDR3 is 18 amino acids long. Material for sequencing was PBMCs. The TCR comes from a woman aged 60-70 years in good health and CMV-seropositive. The rearrangement uses TRBV7-8 and TRBJ1-6; 10 positions agree with TRBD1. The chain's CDR3 is CASSQAAFGQGDNSPLHF. The DNA of the CDR3 is TGTGCCAGCAGCCAAGCAGCGTTCGGACAGGGGGATAATTCACCCCTCCACTTT.